The clone carrying this T cell receptor (beta chain) was seen a single time. This sample is part of a study of blood T cell repertoires in COVID-19. Looking at the study overall: Collection of acute and convalescent COVID-19 samples took place in the United States, Italy and Spain.

Original handling: Estimation of nucleated cell counts relied on the amplification of reference gene primers. Repertoires were generated with immunoSEQ multiplex PCR, while TCRdb's copy carries only in-frame clones and drops some. V and J calls plus clone size are reproduced from that table; the DNA served to infer D and trimming. This sample carries 180,000 or so clones, 60% to 85% of them seen once, and the ten largest clones take roughly 8.7%. Per the germline V gene, CDR1 is GTSNPN and CDR2 is SVGIG (reference sequence). CDR3 length: 18 residues. The germline V and J ends were trimmed by 7 bases and 3 bases, with 30 bases remaining between them.

The genes are TRBV30 and TRBJ1-1; unclear D gene. The specimen sequenced was peripheral blood. The TCR originated in a woman aged 50 to 60 with active or convalescent COVID-19. CDR3 region: CALTRGRDWLLAHTEAFF. The CDR3 coding sequence is TGTGCCTTAACCCGCGGGAGGGATTGGCTTCTCGCTCACACTGAAGCTTTCTTT.